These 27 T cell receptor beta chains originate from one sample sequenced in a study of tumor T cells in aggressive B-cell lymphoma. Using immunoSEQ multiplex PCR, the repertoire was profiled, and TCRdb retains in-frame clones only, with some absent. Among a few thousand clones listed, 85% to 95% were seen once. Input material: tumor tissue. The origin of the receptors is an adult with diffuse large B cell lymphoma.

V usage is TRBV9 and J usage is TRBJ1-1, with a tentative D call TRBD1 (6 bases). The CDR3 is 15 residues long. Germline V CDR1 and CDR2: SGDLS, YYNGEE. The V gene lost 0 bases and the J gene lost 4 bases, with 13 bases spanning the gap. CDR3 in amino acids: CASSVAPQGSTEAFF. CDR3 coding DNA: TGTGCCAGCAGCGTAGCGCCGCAGGGGAGCACTGAAGCTTTCTTT.

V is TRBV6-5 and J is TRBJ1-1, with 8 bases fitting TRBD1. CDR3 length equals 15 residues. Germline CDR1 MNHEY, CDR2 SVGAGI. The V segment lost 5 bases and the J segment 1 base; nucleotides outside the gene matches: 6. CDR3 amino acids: CASSPTGASNTEAFF. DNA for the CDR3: TGTGCCAGCAGTCCGACAGGGGCCTCGAACACTGAAGCTTTCTTT.

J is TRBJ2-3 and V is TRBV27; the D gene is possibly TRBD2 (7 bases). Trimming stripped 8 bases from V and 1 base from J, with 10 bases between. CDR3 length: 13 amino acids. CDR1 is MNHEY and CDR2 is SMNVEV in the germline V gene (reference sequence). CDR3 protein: CASGGAGTDTQYF. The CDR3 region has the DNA TGTGCCAGCGGGGGGGCGGGCACAGATACGCAGTATTTT.

The CDR3 loop is CASSLLASYNEQFF. In nucleotides, the CDR3 is TGTGCCAGCAGCTTACTAGCGTCCTACAATGAGCAGTTCTTC. J is TRBJ2-1 and V is TRBV11-2, with D possibly being TRBD2 (6 bases). CDR3 size: 14 residues. V lost 2 bases to trimming and J lost 1 base, with 6 bases between them. From germline, CDR1 is SGHAT and CDR2 FQNNGV.

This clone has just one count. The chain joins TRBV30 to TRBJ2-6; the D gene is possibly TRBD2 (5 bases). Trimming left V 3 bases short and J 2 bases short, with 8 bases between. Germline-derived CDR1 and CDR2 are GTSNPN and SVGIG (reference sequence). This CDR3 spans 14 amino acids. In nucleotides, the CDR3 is TGTGCCTGGAGACGGGGAGCTGGGGCCAACGTCCTGACTTTC. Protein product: CAWRRGAGANVLTF.

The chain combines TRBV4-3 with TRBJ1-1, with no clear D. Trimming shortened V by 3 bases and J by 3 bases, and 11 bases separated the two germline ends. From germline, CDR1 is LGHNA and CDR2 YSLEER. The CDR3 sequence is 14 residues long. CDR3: CASSQIPGDTEAFF. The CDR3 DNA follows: TGCGCCAGCAGCCAGATCCCCGGGGACACTGAAGCTTTCTTT.

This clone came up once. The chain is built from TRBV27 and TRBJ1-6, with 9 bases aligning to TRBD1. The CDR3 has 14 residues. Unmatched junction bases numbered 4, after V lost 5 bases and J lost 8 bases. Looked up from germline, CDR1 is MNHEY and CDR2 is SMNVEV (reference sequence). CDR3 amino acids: CASSPGQGYSPLHF. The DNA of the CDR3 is TGTGCCAGCAGTCCTGGACAGGGGTATTCACCCCTCCACTTT.

The CDR3 reads CASSSPRTGSLYGYTF. Written as DNA, the CDR3 is TGTGCCAGCAGCTCCCCCCGGACAGGGAGCCTCTATGGCTACACCTTC. The V gene is TRBV11-2, the J gene TRBJ1-2; 8 nucleotides agree with TRBD1. The CDR3 totals 16 residues. Germline CDR1 is SGHAT and CDR2 is FQNNGV. J was trimmed by 4 bases and V by 4 bases; bases with no gene match: 11.

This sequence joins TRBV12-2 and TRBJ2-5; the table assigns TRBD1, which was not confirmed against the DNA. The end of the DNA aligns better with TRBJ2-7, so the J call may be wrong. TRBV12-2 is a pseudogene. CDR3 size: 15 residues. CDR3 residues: CASRLVRTGTYEQYF. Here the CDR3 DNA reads TGTGCAAGTCGCTTAGTCCGGACAGGGACCTACGAGCAGTACTTC.

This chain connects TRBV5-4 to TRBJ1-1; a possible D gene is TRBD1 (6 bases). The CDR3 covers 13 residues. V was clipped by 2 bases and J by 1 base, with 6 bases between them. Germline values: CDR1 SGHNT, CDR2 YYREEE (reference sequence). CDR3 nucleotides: TGTGCCAGCAGCTTAGGGGGGAACACTGAAGCTTTCTTT. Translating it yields CASSLGGNTEAFF.

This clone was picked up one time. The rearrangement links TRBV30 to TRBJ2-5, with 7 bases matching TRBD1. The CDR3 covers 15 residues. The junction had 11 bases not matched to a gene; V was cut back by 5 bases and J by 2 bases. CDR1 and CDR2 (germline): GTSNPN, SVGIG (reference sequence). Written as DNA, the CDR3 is TGTGCCTGGGTACCCCCCAGGGGGATGCAAGAGACCCAGTACTTC. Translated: CAWVPPRGMQETQYF.

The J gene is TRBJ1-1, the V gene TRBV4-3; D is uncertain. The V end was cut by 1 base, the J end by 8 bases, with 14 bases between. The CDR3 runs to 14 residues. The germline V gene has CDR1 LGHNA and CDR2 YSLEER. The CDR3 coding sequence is TGCGCCAGCAGCCAAGTTTACCGGACTAAGGAAGCTTTCTTT. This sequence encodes CASSQVYRTKEAFF.

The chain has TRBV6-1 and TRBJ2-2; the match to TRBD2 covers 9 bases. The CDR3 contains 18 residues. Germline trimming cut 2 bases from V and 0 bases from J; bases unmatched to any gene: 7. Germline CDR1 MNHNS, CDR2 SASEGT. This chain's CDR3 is CASSEFSAGGPNTGELFF. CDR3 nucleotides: TGTGCCAGCAGTGAATTCTCTGCGGGAGGGCCGAACACCGGGGAGCTGTTTTTT.

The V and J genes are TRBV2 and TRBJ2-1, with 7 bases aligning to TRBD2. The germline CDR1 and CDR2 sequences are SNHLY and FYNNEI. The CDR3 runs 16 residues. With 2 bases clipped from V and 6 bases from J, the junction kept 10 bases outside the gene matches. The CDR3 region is CASSELTGLVSNEQFF. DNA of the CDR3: TGTGCCAGCAGTGAACTTACAGGACTAGTGTCCAATGAGCAGTTCTTC.

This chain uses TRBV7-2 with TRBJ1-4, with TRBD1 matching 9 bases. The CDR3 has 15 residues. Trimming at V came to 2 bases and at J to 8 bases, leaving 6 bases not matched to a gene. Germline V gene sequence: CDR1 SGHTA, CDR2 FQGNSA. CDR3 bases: TGTGCCAGCAGCTTACAGACAGGGGGTAGGGAAAAACTGTTTTTT. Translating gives CASSLQTGGREKLFF.

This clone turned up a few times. CDR3 region: CASSWGSGASYEQYF. For the CDR3, the DNA is TGTGCCAGCAGCTGGGGATCAGGGGCCTCCTACGAGCAGTACTTC. The chain carries TRBV7-9 and TRBJ2-7, with TRBD1 as a possible D gene (6 bases). This CDR3 is built from 15 residues. V dropped 4 bases and J dropped 0 bases, with 13 bases sitting between them. Germline assignment: CDR1 SEHNR and CDR2 FQNEAQ (reference sequence).

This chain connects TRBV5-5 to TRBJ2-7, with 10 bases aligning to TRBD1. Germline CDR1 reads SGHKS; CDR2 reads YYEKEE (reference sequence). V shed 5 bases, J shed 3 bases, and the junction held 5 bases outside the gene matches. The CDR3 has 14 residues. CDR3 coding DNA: TGTGCCAGCAGAGTGGGACAGGGGAGCTACGAGCAGTACTTC. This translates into CASRVGQGSYEQYF.

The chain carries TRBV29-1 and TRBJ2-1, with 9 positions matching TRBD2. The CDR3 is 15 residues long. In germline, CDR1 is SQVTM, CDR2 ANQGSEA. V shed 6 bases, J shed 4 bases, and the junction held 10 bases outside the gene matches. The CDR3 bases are TGCAGCGTGGTCTTAGCGGGAGTAGCATACAATGAGCAGTTCTTC. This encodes CSVVLAGVAYNEQFF.

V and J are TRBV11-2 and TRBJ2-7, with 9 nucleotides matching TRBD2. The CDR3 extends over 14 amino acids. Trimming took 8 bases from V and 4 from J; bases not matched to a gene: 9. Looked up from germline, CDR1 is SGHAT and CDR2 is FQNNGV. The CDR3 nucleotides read TGTGCCAGCGGGAAACTAGCGGGTTTGTACGAGCAGTACTTC. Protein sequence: CASGKLAGLYEQYF. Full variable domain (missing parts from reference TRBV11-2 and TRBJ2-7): EAGVAQSPRYKIIEKRQSVAFWCNPISGHATLYWYQQILGQGPKLLIQFQNNGVVDDSQLPKDRFSAERLKGVDSTLKIQPAKLEDSAVYLCASGKLAGLYEQYFGPGTRLTVT.

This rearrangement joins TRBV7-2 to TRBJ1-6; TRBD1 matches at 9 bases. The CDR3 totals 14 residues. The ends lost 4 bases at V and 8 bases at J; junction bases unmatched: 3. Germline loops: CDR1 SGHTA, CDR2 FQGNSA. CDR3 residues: CASSSGTGHSPLHF. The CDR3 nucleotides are TGTGCCAGCAGCTCCGGGACAGGGCATTCACCCCTCCACTTT.

CDR3: CASSSRTGYGYTF. The CDR3 DNA reads TGTGCCAGCAGTTCCCGGACAGGCTATGGCTACACCTTC. The chain has TRBV6-6 and TRBJ1-2; 7 bases map to TRBD1. The CDR3 runs 13 residues. The germline CDR1 and CDR2 sequences are MNHNY and SVGAGI (reference sequence). Trimming at V came to 4 bases and at J to 4 bases, leaving 3 bases not matched to a gene.

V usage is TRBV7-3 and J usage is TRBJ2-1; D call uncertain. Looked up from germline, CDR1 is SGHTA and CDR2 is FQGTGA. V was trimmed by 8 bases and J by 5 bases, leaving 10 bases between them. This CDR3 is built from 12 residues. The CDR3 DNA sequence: TGTGCCAGCGGTCGAGAGAACAATGAGCAGTTCTTC. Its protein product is CASGRENNEQFF.

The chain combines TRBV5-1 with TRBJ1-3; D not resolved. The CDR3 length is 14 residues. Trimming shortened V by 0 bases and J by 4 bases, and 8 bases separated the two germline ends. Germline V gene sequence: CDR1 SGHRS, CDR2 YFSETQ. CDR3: CASSLGPGGNTIYF. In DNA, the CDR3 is TGCGCCAGCAGCTTGGGCCCGGGGGGAAACACCATATATTTT.

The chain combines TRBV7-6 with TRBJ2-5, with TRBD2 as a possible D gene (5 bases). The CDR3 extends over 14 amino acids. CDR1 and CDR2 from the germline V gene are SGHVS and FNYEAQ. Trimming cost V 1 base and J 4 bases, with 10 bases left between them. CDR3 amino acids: CASSLVAGGETQYF. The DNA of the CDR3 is TGTGCCAGCAGCTTAGTCGCGGGCGGAGAGACCCAGTACTTC.

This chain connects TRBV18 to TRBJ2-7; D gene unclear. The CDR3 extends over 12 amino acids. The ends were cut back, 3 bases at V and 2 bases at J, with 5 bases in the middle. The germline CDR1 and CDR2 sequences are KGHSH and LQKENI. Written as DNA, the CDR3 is TGTGCCAGCTCACCGGCGGCCTACGAGCAGTACTTC. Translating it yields CASSPAAYEQYF.

CDR3 residues: CASSYWTGANTGELFF. The CDR3 nucleotides read TGCGCCAGCAGCTACTGGACAGGGGCGAACACCGGGGAGCTGTTTTTT. V gene TRBV5-1 combines with J gene TRBJ2-2; 9 nucleotides line up with TRBD1. The CDR3 runs to 16 residues. Germline lookup yields CDR1 SGHRS and CDR2 YFSETQ. J was trimmed by 0 bases and V by 3 bases; bases with no gene match: 3.

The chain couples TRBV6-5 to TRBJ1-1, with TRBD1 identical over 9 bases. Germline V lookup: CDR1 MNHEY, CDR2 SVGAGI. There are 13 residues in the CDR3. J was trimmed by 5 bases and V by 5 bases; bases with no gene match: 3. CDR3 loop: CASSTGQGTEAFF. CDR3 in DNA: TGTGCCAGCAGTACGGGACAGGGTACTGAAGCTTTCTTT.